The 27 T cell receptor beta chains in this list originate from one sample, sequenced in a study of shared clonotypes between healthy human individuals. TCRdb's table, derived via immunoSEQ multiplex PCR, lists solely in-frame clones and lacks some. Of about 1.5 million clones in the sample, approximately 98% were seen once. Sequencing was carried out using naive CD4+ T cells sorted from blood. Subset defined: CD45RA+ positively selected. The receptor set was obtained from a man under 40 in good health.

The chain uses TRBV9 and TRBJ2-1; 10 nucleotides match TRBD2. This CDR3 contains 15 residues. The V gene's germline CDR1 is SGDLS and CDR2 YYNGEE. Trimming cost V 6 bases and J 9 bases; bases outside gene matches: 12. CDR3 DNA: TGTGCCAGCAACAGGGGAGCGGGAGGGCCCGGTGAGCAGTTCTTC. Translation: CASNRGAGGPGEQFF.

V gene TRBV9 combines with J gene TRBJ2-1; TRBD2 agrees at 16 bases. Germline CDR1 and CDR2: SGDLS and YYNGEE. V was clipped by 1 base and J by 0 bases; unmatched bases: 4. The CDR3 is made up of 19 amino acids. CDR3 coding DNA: TGTGCCAGCAGCGTAAGGGGACTAGCGGGAGGGAGCTCCTACAATGAGCAGTTCTTC. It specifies CASSVRGLAGGSSYNEQFF.

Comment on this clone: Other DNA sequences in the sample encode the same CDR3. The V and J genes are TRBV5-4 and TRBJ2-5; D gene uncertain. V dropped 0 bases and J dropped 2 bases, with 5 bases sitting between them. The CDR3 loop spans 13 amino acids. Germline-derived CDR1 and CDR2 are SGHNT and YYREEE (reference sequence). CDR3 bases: TGTGCCAGCAGCTTGGCTTCGCAAGAGACCCAGTACTTC. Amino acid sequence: CASSLASQETQYF.

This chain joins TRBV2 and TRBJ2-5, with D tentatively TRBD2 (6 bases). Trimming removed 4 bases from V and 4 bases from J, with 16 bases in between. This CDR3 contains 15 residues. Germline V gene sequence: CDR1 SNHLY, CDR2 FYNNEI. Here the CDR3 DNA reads TGTGCCAGCAGTGTAGGAGGAGGGTTCGGAGAGACCCAGTACTTC. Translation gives CASSVGGGFGETQYF. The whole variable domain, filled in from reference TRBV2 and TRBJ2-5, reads EPEVTQTPSHQVTQMGQEVILRCVPISNHLYFYWYRQILGQKVEFLVSFYNNEISEKSEIFDDQFSVERPDGSNFTLKIRSTKLEDSAMYFCASSVGGGFGETQYFGPGTRLLVL.

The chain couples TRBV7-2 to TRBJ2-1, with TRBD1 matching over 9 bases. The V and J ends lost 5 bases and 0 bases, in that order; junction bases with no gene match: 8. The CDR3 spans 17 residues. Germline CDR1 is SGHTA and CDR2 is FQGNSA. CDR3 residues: CASSPQTGGYSYNEQFF. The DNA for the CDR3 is TGTGCCAGCAGCCCTCAGACAGGGGGTTACTCCTACAATGAGCAGTTCTTC. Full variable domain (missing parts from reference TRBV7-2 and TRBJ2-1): GAGVSQSPSNKVTEKGKDVELRCDPISGHTALYWYRQSLGQGLEFLIYFQGNSAPDKSGLPSDRFSAERTGGSVSTLTIQRTQQEDSAVYLCASSPQTGGYSYNEQFFGPGTRLTVL.

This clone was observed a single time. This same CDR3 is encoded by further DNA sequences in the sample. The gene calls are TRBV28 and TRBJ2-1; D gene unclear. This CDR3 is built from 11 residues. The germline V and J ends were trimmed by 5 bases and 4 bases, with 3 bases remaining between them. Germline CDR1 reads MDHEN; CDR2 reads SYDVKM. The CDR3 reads CASSTYNEQFF. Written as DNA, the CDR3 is TGTGCCAGCAGTACATACAATGAGCAGTTCTTC.

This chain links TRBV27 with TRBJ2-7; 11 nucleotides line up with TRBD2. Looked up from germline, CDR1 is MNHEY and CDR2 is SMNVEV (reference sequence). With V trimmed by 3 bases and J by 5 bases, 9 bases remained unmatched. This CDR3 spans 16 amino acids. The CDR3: CASSFRTSGPRNEQYF. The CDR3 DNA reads TGTGCCAGCAGTTTTCGGACTAGCGGGCCCCGAAACGAGCAGTACTTC.

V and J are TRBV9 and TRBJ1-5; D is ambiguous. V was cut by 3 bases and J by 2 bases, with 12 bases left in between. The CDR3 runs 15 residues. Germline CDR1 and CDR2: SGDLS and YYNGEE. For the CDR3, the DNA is TGTGCCAGCAGCGCCGACGGAACCCGCAATCAGCCCCAGCATTTT. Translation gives CASSADGTRNQPQHF.

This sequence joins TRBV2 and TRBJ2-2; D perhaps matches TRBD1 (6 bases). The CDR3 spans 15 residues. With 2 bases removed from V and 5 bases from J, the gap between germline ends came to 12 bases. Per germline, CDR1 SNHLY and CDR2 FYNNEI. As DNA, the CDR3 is TGTGCCAGCAGTGAACAACAGGGATGGACCGGGGAGCTGTTTTTT. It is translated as CASSEQQGWTGELFF.

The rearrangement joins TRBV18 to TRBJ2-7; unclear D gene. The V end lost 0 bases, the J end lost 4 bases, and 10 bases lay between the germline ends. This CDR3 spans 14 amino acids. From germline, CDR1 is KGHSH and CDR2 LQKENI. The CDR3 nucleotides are TGTGCCAGCTCACCACCGGGCCAGATATACGAGCAGTACTTC. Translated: CASSPPGQIYEQYF. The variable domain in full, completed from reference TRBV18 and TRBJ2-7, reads NAGVMQNPRHLVRRRGQEARLRCSPMKGHSHVYWYRQLPEEGLKFMVYLQKENIIDESGMPKERFSAEFPKEGPSILRIQQVVRGDSAAYFCASSPPGQIYEQYFGPGTRLTVT.

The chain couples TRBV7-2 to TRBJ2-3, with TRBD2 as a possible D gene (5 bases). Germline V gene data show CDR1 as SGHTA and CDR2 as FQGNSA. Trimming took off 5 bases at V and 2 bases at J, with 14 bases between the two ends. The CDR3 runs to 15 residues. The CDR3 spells CASSLTQRTTDTQYF. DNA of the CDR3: TGTGCCAGCAGCCTCACCCAGCGGACCACAGATACGCAGTATTTT. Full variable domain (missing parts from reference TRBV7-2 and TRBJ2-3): GAGVSQSPSNKVTEKGKDVELRCDPISGHTALYWYRQSLGQGLEFLIYFQGNSAPDKSGLPSDRFSAERTGGSVSTLTIQRTQQEDSAVYLCASSLTQRTTDTQYFGPGTRLTVL.

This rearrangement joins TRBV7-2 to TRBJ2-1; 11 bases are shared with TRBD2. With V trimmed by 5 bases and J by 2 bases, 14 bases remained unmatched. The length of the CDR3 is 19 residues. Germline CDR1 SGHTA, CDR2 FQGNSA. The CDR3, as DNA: TGTGCCAGCAGCCAACTAGCGGGAGCGTCGTGGAGAACCTACAATGAGCAGTTCTTC. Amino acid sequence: CASSQLAGASWRTYNEQFF. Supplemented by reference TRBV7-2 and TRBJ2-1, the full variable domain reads GAGVSQSPSNKVTEKGKDVELRCDPISGHTALYWYRQSLGQGLEFLIYFQGNSAPDKSGLPSDRFSAERTGGSVSTLTIQRTQQEDSAVYLCASSQLAGASWRTYNEQFFGPGTRLTVL.

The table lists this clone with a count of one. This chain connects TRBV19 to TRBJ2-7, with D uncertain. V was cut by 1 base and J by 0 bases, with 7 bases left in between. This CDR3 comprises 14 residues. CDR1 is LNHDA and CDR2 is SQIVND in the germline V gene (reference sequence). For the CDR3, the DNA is TGTGCCAGTAGTATAGGTGGCTACTCCTACGAGCAGTACTTC. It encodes CASSIGGYSYEQYF.

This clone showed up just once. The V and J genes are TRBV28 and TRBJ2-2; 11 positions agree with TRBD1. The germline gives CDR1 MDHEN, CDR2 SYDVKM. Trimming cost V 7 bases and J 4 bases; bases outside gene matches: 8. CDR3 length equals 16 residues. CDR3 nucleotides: TGTGCCAGCACCACGGACAGGGGGCGTATCACCGGGGAGCTGTTTTTT. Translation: CASTTDRGRITGELFF.

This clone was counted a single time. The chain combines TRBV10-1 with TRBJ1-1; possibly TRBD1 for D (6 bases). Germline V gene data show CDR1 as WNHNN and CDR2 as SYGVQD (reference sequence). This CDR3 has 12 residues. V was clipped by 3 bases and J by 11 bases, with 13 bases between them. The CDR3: CASSDRGAGAFF. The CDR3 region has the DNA TGCGCCAGCAGTGACAGGGGCGCCGGGGCTTTCTTT.

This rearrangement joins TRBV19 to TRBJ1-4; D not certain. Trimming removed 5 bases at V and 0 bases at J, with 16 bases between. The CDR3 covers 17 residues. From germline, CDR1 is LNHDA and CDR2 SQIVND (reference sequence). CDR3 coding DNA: TGTGCCAGTAGTTTCGAGGCCGAAATGGCAACTAATGAAAAACTGTTTTTT. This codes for CASSFEAEMATNEKLFF.

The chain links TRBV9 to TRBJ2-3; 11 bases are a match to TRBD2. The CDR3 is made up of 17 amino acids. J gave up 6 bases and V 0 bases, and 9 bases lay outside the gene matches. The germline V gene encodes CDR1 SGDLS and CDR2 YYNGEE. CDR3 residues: CASSVDTSGRLGDTQYF. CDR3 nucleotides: TGTGCCAGCAGCGTAGACACTAGCGGGAGATTGGGGGATACGCAGTATTTT.

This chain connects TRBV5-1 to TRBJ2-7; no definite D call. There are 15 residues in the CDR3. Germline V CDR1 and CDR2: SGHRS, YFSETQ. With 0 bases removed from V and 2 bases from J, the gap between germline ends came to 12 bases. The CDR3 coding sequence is TGCGCCAGCAGCTTGGAGGCTCTAGGTGCCTACGAGCAGTACTTC. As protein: CASSLEALGAYEQYF.

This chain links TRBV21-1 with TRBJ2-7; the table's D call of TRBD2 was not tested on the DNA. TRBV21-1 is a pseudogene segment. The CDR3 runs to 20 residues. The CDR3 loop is CASSKKGTSGICRGSYEQYF. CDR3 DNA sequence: TGTGCCAGCAGCAAAAAGGGGACTAGCGGGATATGTCGTGGATCCTACGAGCAGTACTTC.

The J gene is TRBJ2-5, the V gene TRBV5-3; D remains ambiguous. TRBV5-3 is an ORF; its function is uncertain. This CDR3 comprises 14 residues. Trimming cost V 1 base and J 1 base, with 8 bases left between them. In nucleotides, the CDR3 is TGTGCCAGAAGCTTGAGGCTTTTCCAAGAGACCCAGTACTTC. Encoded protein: CARSLRLFQETQYF.

For the CDR3, the DNA is TGTGCCAGCCAGGGACAGAACAATCAGCCCCAGCATTTT. Amino acid sequence: CASQGQNNQPQHF. The chain links TRBV2 to TRBJ1-5; 7 bases map to TRBD1. CDR1 is SNHLY and CDR2 is FYNNEI in the germline V gene. After removal of 8 bases from V and 3 bases from J, the junction contained 4 bases not matched to a gene. The length of the CDR3 is 13 residues.

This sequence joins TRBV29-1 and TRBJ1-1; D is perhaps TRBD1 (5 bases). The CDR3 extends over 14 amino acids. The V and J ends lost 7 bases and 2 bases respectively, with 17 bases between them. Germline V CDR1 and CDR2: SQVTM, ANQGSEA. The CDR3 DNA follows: TGCAGCGCAAAACAGGACTTTCGAAACACTGAAGCTTTCTTT. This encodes CSAKQDFRNTEAFF.

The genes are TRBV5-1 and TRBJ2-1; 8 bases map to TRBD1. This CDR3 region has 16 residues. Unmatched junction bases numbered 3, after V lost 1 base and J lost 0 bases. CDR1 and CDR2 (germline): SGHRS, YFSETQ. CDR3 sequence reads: CASSLRTGSSYNEQFF. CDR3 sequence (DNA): TGCGCCAGCAGCTTGCGGACAGGGAGCTCCTACAATGAGCAGTTCTTC.

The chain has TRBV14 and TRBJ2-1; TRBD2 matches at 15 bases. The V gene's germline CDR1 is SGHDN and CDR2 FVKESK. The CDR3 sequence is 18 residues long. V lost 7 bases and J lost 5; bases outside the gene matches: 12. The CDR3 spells CASTPGLAGGHWNNEQFF. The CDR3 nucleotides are TGTGCCAGCACCCCGGGACTAGCGGGGGGACACTGGAACAATGAGCAGTTCTTC.

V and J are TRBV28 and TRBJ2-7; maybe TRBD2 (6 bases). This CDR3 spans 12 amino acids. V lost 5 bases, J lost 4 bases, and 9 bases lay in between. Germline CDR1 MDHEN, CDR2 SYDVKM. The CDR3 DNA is TGTGCCAGCAGTGTCGGGGGTTACGAGCAGTACTTC. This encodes CASSVGGYEQYF.

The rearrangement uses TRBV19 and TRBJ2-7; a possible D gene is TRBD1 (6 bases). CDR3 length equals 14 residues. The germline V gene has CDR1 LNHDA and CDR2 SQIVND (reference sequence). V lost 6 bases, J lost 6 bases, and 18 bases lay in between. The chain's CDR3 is CASSWTATQGEQYF. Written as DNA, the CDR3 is TGTGCCAGTAGCTGGACAGCTACTCAAGGCGAGCAGTACTTC.

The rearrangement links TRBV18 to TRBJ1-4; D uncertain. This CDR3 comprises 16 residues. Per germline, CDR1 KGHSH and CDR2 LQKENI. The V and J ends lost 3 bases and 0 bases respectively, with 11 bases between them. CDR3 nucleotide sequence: TGTGCCAGCTCACCGGTAGCTGGGGCAACTAATGAAAAACTGTTTTTT. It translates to CASSPVAGATNEKLFF.